The T cell receptor beta chain described here comes from a study of cytomegalovirus exposure and HLA in healthy donors. Study-level results: Sequencing depth across donors, presence/absence analyses assumed, was roughly uniform. Equally common other TCR beta chains were less clonally expanded than HLA-associated ones, a later analysis found.

In nominal health when sampled, donors likely had unrecorded immune exposures nonetheless. On this clone itself: Its specificity is unknown.

The CDR3 loop spans 15 amino acids. CDR1 is SGHRS, CDR2 YFSETQ, per germline. V gave up 0 bases and J gave up 5 bases, with 12 bases separating them. The PCR used 60 Vbeta and 13 Jbeta primers. The repertoire was sequenced with immunoSEQ multiplex PCR; TCRdb's copy has only in-frame clones and lacks some. This sample's table reports approximately 61,000 clones. Sequencing used PBMCs. This chain connects TRBV5-1 to TRBJ1-3; no reliable D call. This clonotype originated in a woman between 18 and 29 years old in good health and CMV-seronegative. CDR3 loop: CASSLDVWARNTIYF. CDR3 DNA: TGCGCCAGCAGCTTGGACGTGTGGGCCAGAAACACCATATATTTT.